This T cell receptor beta chain was documented in a study of T cell repertoires in cytomegalovirus infection. About the research overall: Matching HLA type, along with CMV infection, was indicated by public TCR beta signatures. Findings of the study overall: Totalled public TCR beta family frequency picked out people who carried CMV plus the relevant HLA. It was HLA-C-restricted CMV-specific TCR beta clonotypes that dominated the response ex vivo.

A remark on this clonotype: Its matching antigen is unknown. One junction end disagrees with the germline gene, perhaps due to a read error.

TCRdb used MiXCR to reprocess the reads, holding one entry per CDR3 protein. This sample has 740,000 or so distinct CDR3 sequences, with approximately 34% found just once. Sequenced: PBMCs. The receptor comes from a human donor in good health (CMV status not recorded). Some clones in this sample may be carry-over from other donors' samples.

Written as DNA, the CDR3 is TGCGCCTGCAGCTTCTCTCCTAGCGGGGGCACCGGGGAGCTGTTTTTT. Its translation: CACSFSPSGGTGELFF. V usage is TRBV5-1 and J usage is TRBJ2-2, with 10 positions matching TRBD2. Germline CDR1 reads SGHRS; CDR2 reads YFSETQ. The CDR3 length is 16 residues.